These 5 T cell receptor beta chains share one sample of origin, sequenced in a study of T cell changes during pregnancy in multiple sclerosis (dated by TCRdb to about 2019). Libraries were built with the immunoSEQ multiplex PCR assay. Sourced from immuneACCESS, this table was stored by TCRdb with only in-frame sequences that have V and J called. A share of the clones is absent; for the studies checked, an unresolved V gene accounts for under half, and the remainder has no known explanation. The sample table shows 50,000 to 65,000 clones, and approximately 95% are seen once. The ten largest clones capture roughly 3.1% of the sample. The sequences come from CD8+ T cells from peripheral blood mononuclear cells, collected in the second trimester of pregnancy. The receptors originated from a female donor with multiple sclerosis, enrolled in a pregnancy study.

This chain connects TRBV5-1 to TRBJ2-3, with D possibly being TRBD2 (6 bases). The ends were cut back, 4 bases at V and 0 bases at J, with 12 bases in the middle. Germline V lookup: CDR1 SGHRS, CDR2 YFSETQ. CDR3 length: 15 amino acids. The CDR3 here is CASSGGTSSTDTQYF. CDR3 in DNA: TGCGCCAGCAGCGGCGGGACTTCTAGCACAGATACGCAGTATTTT. Based on the CDR3 plus reference TRBV5-1 and TRBJ2-3, the full variable domain is KAGVTQTPRYLIKTRGQQVTLSCSPISGHRSVSWYQQTPGQGLQFLFEYFSETQRNKGNFPGRFSGRQFSNSRSEMNVSTLELGDSALYLCASSGGTSSTDTQYFGPGTRLTVL.

This clone is a singleton in its sample. V is TRBV9 and J is TRBJ2-6; TRBD2 matches at 7 bases. J lost 1 base, V lost 2 bases, and 0 bases had no gene match. The length of the CDR3 is 15 residues. CDR1 is SGDLS and CDR2 is YYNGEE in the germline V gene. The CDR3 DNA reads as TGTGCCAGCAGCGTTAGCGGGTCTGGGGCCAACGTCCTGACTTTC. It specifies CASSVSGSGANVLTF.

The rearrangement joins TRBV7-2 to TRBJ1-2; D perhaps matches TRBD1 (6 bases). This CDR3 contains 16 residues. Germline V gene data show CDR1 as SGHTA and CDR2 as FQGNSA. V was cut by 1 base and J by 3 bases, with 15 bases left in between. CDR3 protein: CASSLVTGRLDYGYTF. DNA for the CDR3: TGTGCCAGCAGCTTAGTGACAGGCCGCCTGGACTATGGCTACACCTTC.

This chain's CDR3 is CASSLWTGPGLPTYEQYF. CDR3 nucleotides: TGTGCCAGCAGCCTATGGACGGGCCCGGGACTACCTACCTACGAGCAGTACTTC. V gene TRBV7-9 combines with J gene TRBJ2-7; 7 bases agree with TRBD2. The V gene end was trimmed by 5 bases and the J gene end by 2 bases; junction bases not matched to a gene: 18. CDR1 and CDR2 (germline): SEHNR, FQNEAQ (reference sequence). The CDR3 has 18 amino acids. Filled out from reference TRBV7-9 and TRBJ2-7, the complete variable domain reads DTGVSQNPRHKITKRGQNVTFRCDPISEHNRLYWYRQTLGQGPEFLTYFQNEAQLEKSRLLSDRFSAERPKGSFSTLEIQRTEQGDSAMYLCASSLWTGPGLPTYEQYFGPGTRLTVT.

The rearrangement joins TRBV28 to TRBJ2-2; D unresolved. CDR1 is MDHEN and CDR2 is SYDVKM in the germline V gene. There are 13 residues in the CDR3. Deletions cut 2 bases from V and 1 base from J, with 2 bases between. This CDR3 reads CASSLQNTGELFF. In nucleotides, the CDR3 is TGTGCCAGCAGTTTACAGAACACCGGGGAGCTGTTTTTT.